Below, one TCR beta chain is given with its context. Its specificity is unknown. The sample originates from a study of radiation and T cells in renal cell carcinoma. Study details: Nephrectomy followed 15 Gy stereotactic body radiation by 4 weeks.

This CDR3 is built from 14 residues. Unmatched junction bases numbered 4, after V lost 6 bases and J lost 2 bases. CDR1 is KGHSH and CDR2 is LQKENI in the germline V gene. The sample's time point: baseline pretreatment blood. Treatment defined: 15 Gy SBRT to primary tumor, nephrectomy 4 weeks later. Radiation-treated patients gave blood at baseline, week 2 and week 4. Measured with immunoSEQ multiplex PCR; TCRdb has only the in-frame clones, and not every one. The data contain about 59,000 clones, approximately 80% of them seen just once; the ten biggest clones take up 6% to 9.5%. The study, taken as a whole, reports: Top tumor clonotypes rose in blood 2 weeks post-radiation, then contracted. No pretreatment tumor biopsies were available for baseline clonotypes.

The chain carries TRBV18 and TRBJ2-5; TRBD1 matches 9 bases. The source is a man in his fifties or sixties with renal cell carcinoma. This specimen was blood, taken from a patient whose treatment included radiotherapy and nephrectomy. The CDR3 DNA reads as TGTGCCAGCTCCAAGACAGGGGGTCAAGAGACCCAGTACTTC. It encodes CASSKTGGQETQYF.